This T cell receptor (beta chain) was recorded in a study of control samples from healthy donors and cancer patients. This CDR3 has 16 amino acids. CDR1 and CDR2 (germline): LGHDT, YNNKEL (reference sequence). Germline trimming cut 0 bases from V and 2 bases from J; bases unmatched to any gene: 3. Profiled with immunoSEQ multiplex PCR; TCRdb holds only in-frame clones, not every one. The repertoire holds some 120,000 clones, with about 91% as singletons. This sequence was found in a young man in good health. The sequenced material came from blood. The chain joins TRBV3-1 (or the pseudogene TRBV3-2) to TRBJ2-3, with 9 bases aligning to TRBD2. The CDR3 reads CASSQDSGGHTDTQYF. The CDR3, as DNA: TGTGCCAGCAGCCAAGATAGCGGGGGCCACACAGATACGCAGTATTTT.